This paragraph covers one T cell receptor (beta chain) sequence. The entry originates in a study of blood T cell repertoires in COVID-19. Turning to the study itself: Spain, Italy and the United States supplied samples that represented acute and convalescent COVID-19.

As originally analysed: Amplification from reference gene primers served as the basis for estimated nucleated cell counts. Clones were read by immunoSEQ multiplex PCR, and TCRdb kept only the in-frame ones, dropping some. From that table come the V and J calls and clone size; the DNA was used to work out D and trimming. The data show around 270,000 clones, about 85% seen once. From germline, CDR1 is MDHEN and CDR2 SYDVKM. J gave up 7 bases and V 6 bases, and 10 bases lay outside the gene matches. The CDR3 is made up of 14 amino acids. The sequenced material came from peripheral blood. This TCR derives from a human donor with COVID-19, enrolled during active disease. The donor label of this sample is uncertain. The V and J genes are TRBV28 and TRBJ1-2; 8 bases map to TRBD1. The CDR3 region is CASRTGTGLTGYTF. CDR3 DNA: TGTGCCAGCAGGACCGGGACAGGCCTGACTGGCTACACCTTC.